This entry features one T cell receptor beta chain sequence. The source of the sample is a study of blood T cell repertoires in COVID-19. This table comes from immunoSEQ multiplex PCR, and its TCRdb copy is limited to in-frame clones, with some not included. The sample includes 100,000 to 120,000 clones, approximately 68% seen only once; the top ten take more than 7.5%. The CDR3 length is 14 residues. The ends were cut back, 5 bases at V and 1 base at J, with 11 bases in the middle. Germline V gene lookup returns CDR1 MNHEY and CDR2 SVGAGI. V gene TRBV6-5 combines with J gene TRBJ2-5; D may be TRBD1 (5 bases). The origin of this receptor is a woman aged 60-75 years with acute or convalescent COVID-19. Sequenced material: peripheral blood. Written as DNA, the CDR3 is TGTGCCAGCAGTCCCCGACAGCCCCAAGAGACCCAGTACTTC. Translated: CASSPRQPQETQYF.